This TCR beta chain comes out of a study of CD8+ T cells in alopecia areata. CDR3 length equals 15 residues. Trimming cost V 5 bases and J 7 bases; bases outside gene matches: 10. Germline V CDR1 and CDR2: MDHEN, SYDVKM. Points from the study as a whole: Scalp sample sequencing also detects resident alphabeta T cells of normal skin.

As to treatment: oral pan-JAK inhibitor, 5-10 mg twice daily. A remark on this clone: As yet, its antigen is unknown.

RNA extraction was followed by reverse transcription into cDNA, which acted as the sequencing template. The table came from immunoSEQ multiplex PCR; TCRdb's copy has only in-frame clones and leaves some out. This sample yields 93,000 or so clones, of which 80% to 90% are seen a single time; around 10% belongs to the top ten. The receptor was isolated from a human donor with alopecia areata. The rearrangement links TRBV28 to TRBJ2-1; 8 bases line up with TRBD1. The source was CD8+ T cells sorted from blood, collected at approximately week 31, from a patient treated with tofacitinib. The DNA for the CDR3 is TGTGCCAGCAGTGCACCCGACAGGGGCGAAAATGAGCAGTTCTTC. Translated: CASSAPDRGENEQFF.